This T cell receptor beta chain comes out of a study of human T cells and chemical hapten exposure. Germline V gene sequence: CDR1 DFQATT, CDR2 SNEGSKA (reference sequence). The CDR3 runs 18 residues. With 1 base clipped from V and 7 bases from J, the junction kept 11 bases outside the gene matches. Time point noted: patch test 1, 2 weeks after DPC sensitization. Treatment given: therapeutic diphenylcyclopropenone sensitization with weekly scalp DPC. This clonotype showed up just a few times. MiXCR, applied by TCRdb to the RACE reads, yields one record per CDR3 protein. Of roughly 98,000 distinct CDR3 sequences in the sample, 12% were seen once.

This chain uses TRBV20-1 with TRBJ2-2, with 14 nucleotides matching TRBD2. The source of this sequence is a woman in her 40s with alopecia areata. Some clones in this sample may be carry-over from other donors' samples. This sample comprised whole blood, obtained in connection with sensitization to the hapten diphenylcyclopropenone (DPC). The CDR3 loop is CSARGTSGRIGPGGELFF. In DNA form, the CDR3 reads TGCAGTGCTAGAGGGACTAGCGGGAGGATCGGTCCGGGCGGGGAGCTGTTTTTT.